The text below deals with one T cell receptor (beta chain). Profiled with immunoSEQ multiplex PCR; TCRdb holds only in-frame clones, not every one. The sample records roughly 150,000 clones, about 85% being singletons. The CDR3 length is 17 residues. Germline V CDR1 and CDR2: SQVTM, ANQGSEA. The J segment lost 7 bases and the V segment lost 6 bases, leaving 19 bases of the junction unmatched. This record comes from a study of blood T cell repertoires in COVID-19. Turning to the study itself: The cDNA or gDNA used as material had been derived from T cells, B-cell-depleted T cells, or PBMCs.

The chain employs TRBV29-1 and TRBJ2-3, with 10 bases aligning to TRBD2. The sequencing input was peripheral blood. The TCR comes from a woman aged 45-65 years with COVID-19, enrolled during active disease. The CDR3 bases are TGCAGCGTGCGGGTGGGGATAGCGGGGGGCCTCGTTTATACGCAGTATTTT. Its protein product is CSVRVGIAGGLVYTQYF.